This is a list of T cell receptor beta chains from one sample in a study of blood T cell repertoires in COVID-19. TCRdb's table, derived via immunoSEQ multiplex PCR, lists solely in-frame clones and lacks some. The sample lists about 260,000 clones; around 86% were seen once. The specimen was peripheral blood. The receptors here all came from a woman aged 40 to 49 who had recovered from COVID-19. Each CDR3 is given with its conserved first and last residue. The order of the fields is V gene, clone size, D gene, J gene, CDR3 protein, CDR3 DNA. A D gene is named only where the DNA matches it firmly. Rows give clone size only sometimes, using once, few, many, or a class for an expanded clone.

>TRBV10-1|once|NA|TRBJ1-6
CASSADSNSPLHF
TGCGCCAGCAGTGCGGACAGCAATTCACCCCTCCACTTT
>TRBV5-6|NA|TRBD1|TRBJ1-4
CASSPGQGIEKLFF
TGTGCCAGCAGCCCTGGACAGGGAATTGAAAAACTGTTTTTT
>TRBV9|NA|TRBD1|TRBJ1-4
CASSVGTGAEKLFF
TGTGCCAGCAGCGTAGGGACAGGGGCTGAAAAACTGTTTTTT
>TRBV7-2|NA|NA|TRBJ1-3
CASSWTTASGNTIYF
TGTGCCAGCAGCTGGACGACAGCCTCTGGAAACACCATATATTTT
>TRBV19|NA|TRBD1|TRBJ2-3
CASSEQGADTQYF
TGTGCCAGTAGTGAGCAGGGGGCAGATACGCAGTATTTT
>TRBV10-3|NA|TRBD1|TRBJ2-3
CAISETLGTGGKVDTQYF
TGTGCCATCAGTGAGACCCTAGGGACAGGGGGTAAAGTCGATACGCAGTATTTT
>TRBV5-4|NA|NA|TRBJ2-5
CASSREETQYF
TGTGCCAGCAGCCGTGAGGAGACCCAGTACTTC
>TRBV7-9|NA|NA|TRBJ1-4
CASSVSGTATNEKLFF
TGTGCCAGCAGCGTTAGTGGGACTGCAACTAATGAAAAACTGTTTTTT
>TRBV7-8|NA|NA|TRBJ2-5
CASSWTEKETQYF
TGTGCCAGCAGCTGGACAGAAAAAGAGACCCAGTACTTC
>TRBV10-2|once|TRBD2|TRBJ2-1
CASRNLAGGLGGYNEQFF
TGCGCCAGCAGGAATCTAGCGGGGGGGCTGGGTGGTTACAATGAGCAGTTCTTC
>TRBV28|once|TRBD1|TRBJ1-6
CASSWLTGGSPPLHF
TGTGCCAGCAGTTGGCTAACAGGGGGTTCACCACCCCTCCACTTT
>TRBV10-3|once|TRBD2|TRBJ2-3
CAARSSGGADTDTQYF
TGTGCCGCGCGGTCTAGCGGGGGGGCTGACACAGATACGCAGTATTTT
>TRBV4-3|NA|NA|TRBJ1-4
CASSQRWGRGNLATNEKLFF
TGCGCCAGCAGCCAAAGGTGGGGTAGGGGCAACCTAGCAACTAATGAAAAACTGTTTTTT
>TRBV18|NA|NA|TRBJ1-5
CASSLPQQPQHF
TGTGCCAGCTCACTACCACAGCAGCCCCAGCATTTT
>TRBV18|NA|TRBD1|TRBJ2-7
CASSPQTGGDYEQYF
TGTGCCAGCTCACCACAGACAGGGGGTGACTACGAGCAGTACTTC
>TRBV7-9|once|TRBD1|TRBJ1-2
CASSSRDRGQNNYGYTF
TGTGCCAGCAGCTCTCGGGACAGGGGGCAAAATAACTATGGCTACACCTTC
>TRBV5-1|once|NA|TRBJ2-5
CASSLRQIQETQYF
TGCGCCAGCAGCCTACGACAGATACAAGAGACCCAGTACTTC
>TRBV3-1/TRBV3-2|NA|TRBD2|TRBJ2-3
CASSQAGGSTDTQYF
TGTGCCAGCAGCCAAGCGGGGGGAAGCACAGATACGCAGTATTTT
>TRBV6-5|NA|NA|TRBJ2-3
CASSPGLSTDTQYF
TGTGCCAGCAGCCCGGGATTGAGCACAGATACGCAGTATTTT
>TRBV6-6|NA|NA|TRBJ1-6
CASSLNRGAQNNSPLHF
TGTGCCAGCAGTCTCAACCGGGGGGCGCAAAATAATTCACCCCTCCACTTT
>TRBV28|NA|TRBD1|TRBJ1-1
CASPRPSGQGSTEAFF
TGTGCCAGCCCAAGACCTTCGGGACAGGGGTCCACTGAAGCTTTCTTT
>TRBV6-1|NA|NA|TRBJ1-2
CASSETSWGDPHYGYTF
TGTGCCAGCAGTGAAACCTCTTGGGGGGACCCCCACTATGGCTACACCTTC
>TRBV3-1/TRBV3-2|NA|TRBD1|TRBJ2-5
CASSQNRGQETQYF
TGTGCCAGCAGCCAAAACAGGGGCCAAGAGACCCAGTACTTC
>TRBV6-4|NA|TRBD1|TRBJ2-1
CASRQGAGNEQFF
TGTGCCAGCAGGCAGGGGGCTGGTAATGAGCAGTTCTTC
>TRBV10-1|NA|TRBD2|TRBJ2-1
CASSGGTSGLNEQFF
TGCGCCAGCAGTGGGGGGACTAGCGGACTCAATGAGCAGTTCTTC
>TRBV10-2|NA|NA|TRBJ2-5
CASRAASQASPGYF
TGCGCCAGCCGGGCGGCTAGCCAAGCGTCCCCAGGGTACTTC
>TRBV3-1/TRBV3-2|NA|TRBD1|TRBJ1-1
CASRLDRGVVVTEAFF
TGTGCCAGCAGACTGGACAGGGGGGTTGTGGTCACTGAAGCTTTCTTT
>TRBV7-9|NA|NA|TRBJ1-1
CASSPNPLQGSEAFF
TGTGCCAGCAGCCCAAATCCTTTACAGGGATCTGAAGCTTTCTTT
>TRBV7-3|few|NA|TRBJ1-5
CASSLTGDSNQPQHF
TGTGCCAGCAGCTTAACAGGGGATAGCAATCAGCCCCAGCATTTT
>TRBV15|few|NA|TRBJ1-1
CATSRDSGNTEAFF
TGTGCCACCAGCAGAGATTCGGGTAACACTGAAGCTTTCTTT
>TRBV30|NA|TRBD1|TRBJ1-2
CAWTGQEESLGYTF
TGTGCCTGGACTGGACAGGAGGAAAGTCTTGGCTACACCTTC
>TRBV7-2|NA|TRBD2|TRBJ2-3
CASSRGVEGVTAQYF
TGTGCCAGCAGCCGGGGGGTGGAGGGCGTAACAGCGCAGTATTTT
>TRBV16|NA|TRBD1|TRBJ2-1
CASRATGHLYEQFF
TGTGCCAGCAGAGCGACAGGGCACCTCTATGAGCAGTTCTTC
>TRBV7-2|NA|NA|TRBJ2-1
CASSLAGADNEQFF
TGTGCCAGCAGCTTAGCGGGGGCCGACAATGAGCAGTTCTTC
>TRBV19|few|NA|TRBJ1-2
CASTPQGEDGYTF
TGTGCCAGTACCCCCCAGGGCGAAGATGGCTACACCTTC